The entry that follows covers one T cell receptor beta chain sequence. The sample is drawn from a study of blood T cells in healthy people across ages. The CDR3 is 13 residues long. V was cut by 5 bases and J by 2 bases, with 10 bases left in between. The germline V gene encodes CDR1 SGHTA and CDR2 FQGNSA. A J-beta primer mix and a sample-barcoded 5' primer were used in a second PCR of roughly 6 to 12 cycles. TCRdb fed the 5' RACE reads into MiXCR, producing one record per CDR3 protein. The table records about 1,600,000 distinct CDR3 sequences, 40% to 50% of them present only once. This chain joins TRBV7-2 and TRBJ2-7, with D possibly being TRBD1 (6 bases). The specimen was blood. The receptor was derived from a woman aged 18 to 35 in good health. The CDR3 is CASSGHRAYEQYF. DNA for the CDR3: TGTGCCAGCAGCGGGCACAGGGCCTACGAGCAGTACTTC.